This T cell receptor beta chain came from a study of neurological immune-mediated disorders. Notes on the study in general: The expanded clones of different subjects shared no CDR3 amino acid sequences (suggesting private repertoires in all groups). While HTLV-1-associated myelopathy showed the greatest TCR clonal expansion, multiple sclerosis showed the least, falling below healthy controls.

The authors produced cDNA by 5'RACE using 10-nucleotide random UMIs. TCRdb redid the calling of the 5' RACE reads with MiXCR, one entry per CDR3 protein. Seen here are tens of thousands of distinct CDR3 sequences, around 6.8% observed once, and the top ten hold roughly 4.3%. 2 million unsorted PBMCs were stored in RNAlater at -80 °C before RNA extraction. This clonotype was counted at least ten times. What it binds is unknown. V was clipped by 7 bases and J by 0 bases; unmatched bases: 10. The germline V gene encodes CDR1 MNHEY and CDR2 SVGAGI. The CDR3 length is 18 residues. V and J are TRBV6-5 and TRBJ2-4; TRBD2 matches 12 bases. The source of this sequence is a woman aged 40 to 50 in good health. Sequencing used PBMCs. The CDR3 sequence is CASNPGTSGFLAKNIQYF. Written as DNA, the CDR3 is TGTGCCAGCAACCCCGGGACTAGCGGGTTTCTAGCCAAAAACATTCAGTACTTC.